Given below is one T cell receptor (beta chain) in context. Deletions cut 5 bases from V and 4 bases from J, with 9 bases between. This CDR3 has 11 residues. The germline CDR1 and CDR2 sequences are DFQATT and SNEGSKA (reference sequence). The entry originates in a study of blood T cell repertoires in COVID-19. Under the authors' procedure: How many nucleated cells were present was estimated from reference gene primer amplification. TCRdb's table, derived via immunoSEQ multiplex PCR, lists solely in-frame clones and lacks some. V and J calls and clone size are copied from that table; D and trimming were computed from the DNA. The repertoire consists of some 240,000 clones, with more than 65% occurring once and the leading ten covering roughly 1.4%.

Sequenced: peripheral blood. The chain carries TRBV20-1 and TRBJ2-7, with D unclear. The source of this sequence is a woman aged 35 to 49 who had recovered from COVID-19. CDR3 amino acids: CSAVLRYEQYF. The CDR3 nucleotides read TGCAGTGCTGTACTGCGATACGAGCAGTACTTC.